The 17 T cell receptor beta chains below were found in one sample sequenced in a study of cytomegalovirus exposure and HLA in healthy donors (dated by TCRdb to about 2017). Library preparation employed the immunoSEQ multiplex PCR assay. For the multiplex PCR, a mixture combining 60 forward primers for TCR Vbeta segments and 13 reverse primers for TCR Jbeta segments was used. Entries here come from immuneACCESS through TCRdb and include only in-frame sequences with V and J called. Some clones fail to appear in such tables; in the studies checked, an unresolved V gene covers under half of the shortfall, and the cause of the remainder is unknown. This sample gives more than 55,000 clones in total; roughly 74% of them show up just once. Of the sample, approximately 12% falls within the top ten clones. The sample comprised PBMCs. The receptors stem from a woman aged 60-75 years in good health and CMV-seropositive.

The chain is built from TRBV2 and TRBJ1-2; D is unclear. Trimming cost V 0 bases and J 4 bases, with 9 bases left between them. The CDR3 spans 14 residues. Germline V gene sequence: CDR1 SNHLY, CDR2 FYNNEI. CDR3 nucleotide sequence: TGTGCCAGCAGTGAAGCGGCGACTAGCTATGGCTACACCTTC. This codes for CASSEAATSYGYTF. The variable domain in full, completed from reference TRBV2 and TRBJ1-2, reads EPEVTQTPSHQVTQMGQEVILRCVPISNHLYFYWYRQILGQKVEFLVSFYNNEISEKSEIFDDQFSVERPDGSNFTLKIRSTKLEDSAMYFCASSEAATSYGYTFGSGTRLTVV.

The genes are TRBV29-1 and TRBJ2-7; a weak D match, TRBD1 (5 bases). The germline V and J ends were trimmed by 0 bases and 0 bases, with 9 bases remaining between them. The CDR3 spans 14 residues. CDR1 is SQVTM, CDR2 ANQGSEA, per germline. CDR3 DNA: TGCAGCGTTGAAGAAGACAGTGACTCCTACGAGCAGTACTTC. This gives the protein CSVEEDSDSYEQYF.

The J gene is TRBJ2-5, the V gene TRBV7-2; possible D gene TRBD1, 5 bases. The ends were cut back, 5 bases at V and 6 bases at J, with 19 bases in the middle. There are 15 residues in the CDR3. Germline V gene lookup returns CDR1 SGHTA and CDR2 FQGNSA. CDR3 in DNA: TGTGCCAGCAGCCAGGCAATTGGGGCCCAGAAGACCCAGTACTTC. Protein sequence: CASSQAIGAQKTQYF.

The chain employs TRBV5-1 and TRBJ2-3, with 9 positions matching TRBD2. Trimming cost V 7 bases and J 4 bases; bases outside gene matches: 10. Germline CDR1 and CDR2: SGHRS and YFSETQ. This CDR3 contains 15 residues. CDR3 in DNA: TGCGCCAGCTCACGCGTTCTAGCGGGGTCAGATACGCAGTATTTT. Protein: CASSRVLAGSDTQYF.

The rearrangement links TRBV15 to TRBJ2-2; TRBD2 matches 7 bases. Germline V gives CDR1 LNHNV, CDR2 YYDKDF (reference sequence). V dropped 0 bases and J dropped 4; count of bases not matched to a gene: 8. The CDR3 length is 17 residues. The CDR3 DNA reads TGTGCCACCAGCAGAGATCGTGGCGGCGGGGGCACCGGGGAGCTGTTTTTT. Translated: CATSRDRGGGGTGELFF.

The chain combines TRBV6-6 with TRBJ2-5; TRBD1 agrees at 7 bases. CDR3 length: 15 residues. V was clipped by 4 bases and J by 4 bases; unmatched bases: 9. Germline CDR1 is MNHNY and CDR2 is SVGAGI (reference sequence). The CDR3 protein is CASSSFDRAGETQYF. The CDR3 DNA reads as TGTGCCAGCAGTTCATTCGACAGGGCAGGAGAGACCCAGTACTTC.

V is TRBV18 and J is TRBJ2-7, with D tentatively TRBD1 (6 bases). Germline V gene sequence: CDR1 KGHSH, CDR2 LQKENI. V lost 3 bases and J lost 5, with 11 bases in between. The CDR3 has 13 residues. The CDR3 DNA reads TGTGCCAGCTCACCTAACAGGGAAGACGAGCAGTACTTC. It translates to CASSPNREDEQYF. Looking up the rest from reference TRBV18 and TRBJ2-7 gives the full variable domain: NAGVMQNPRHLVRRRGQEARLRCSPMKGHSHVYWYRQLPEEGLKFMVYLQKENIIDESGMPKERFSAEFPKEGPSILRIQQVVRGDSAAYFCASSPNREDEQYFGPGTRLTVT.

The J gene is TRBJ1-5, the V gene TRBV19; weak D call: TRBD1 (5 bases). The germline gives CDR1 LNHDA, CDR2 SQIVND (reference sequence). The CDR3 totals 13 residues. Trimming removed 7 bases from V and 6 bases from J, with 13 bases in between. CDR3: CASMGQALQPQHF. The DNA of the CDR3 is TGTGCCAGTATGGGGCAGGCTCTTCAGCCCCAGCATTTT.

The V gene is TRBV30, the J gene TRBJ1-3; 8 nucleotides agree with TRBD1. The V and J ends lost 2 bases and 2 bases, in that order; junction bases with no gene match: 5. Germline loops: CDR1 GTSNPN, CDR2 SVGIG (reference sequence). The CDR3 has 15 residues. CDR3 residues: CAWSFTQGAGNTIYF. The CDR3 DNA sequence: TGTGCCTGGAGTTTTACACAGGGGGCTGGAAACACCATATATTTT.

This CDR3 is CASSARSGTSGYNEQFF. The CDR3 region has the DNA TGTGCCAGCAGCGCACGATCCGGGACTAGCGGCTACAATGAGCAGTTCTTC. The J gene is TRBJ2-1, the V gene TRBV9; 11 nucleotides align to TRBD2. The CDR3 has 17 residues. CDR1 and CDR2 from the germline V gene are SGDLS and YYNGEE. The junction had 8 bases not matched to a gene; V was cut back by 3 bases and J by 3 bases.

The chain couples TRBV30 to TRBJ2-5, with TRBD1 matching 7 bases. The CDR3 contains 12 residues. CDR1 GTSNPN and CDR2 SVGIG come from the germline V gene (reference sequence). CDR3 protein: CANRGPRGTQYF. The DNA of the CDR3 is TGTGCTAATAGGGGGCCCCGTGGGACCCAGTACTTC.

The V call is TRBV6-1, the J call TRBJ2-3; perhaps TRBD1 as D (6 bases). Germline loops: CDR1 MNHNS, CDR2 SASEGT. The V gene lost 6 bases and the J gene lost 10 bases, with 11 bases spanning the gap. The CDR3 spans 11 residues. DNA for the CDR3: TGTGCCAGCAGACAGGGTTTTTCGCAGTATTTT. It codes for CASRQGFSQYF.

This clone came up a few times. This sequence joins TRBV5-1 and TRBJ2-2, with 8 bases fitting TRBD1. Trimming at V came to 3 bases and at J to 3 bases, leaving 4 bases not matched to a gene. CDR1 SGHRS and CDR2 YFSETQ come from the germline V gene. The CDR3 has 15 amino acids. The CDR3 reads CASSSTGAYTGELFF. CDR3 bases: TGCGCCAGCAGCTCGACAGGGGCTTACACCGGGGAGCTGTTTTTT.

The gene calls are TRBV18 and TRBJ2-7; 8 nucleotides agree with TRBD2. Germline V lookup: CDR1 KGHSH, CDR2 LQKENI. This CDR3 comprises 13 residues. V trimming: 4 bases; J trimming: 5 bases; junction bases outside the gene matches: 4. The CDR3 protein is CASSLAGTNEQYF. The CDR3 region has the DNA TGTGCCAGCTCACTAGCGGGAACTAACGAGCAGTACTTC.

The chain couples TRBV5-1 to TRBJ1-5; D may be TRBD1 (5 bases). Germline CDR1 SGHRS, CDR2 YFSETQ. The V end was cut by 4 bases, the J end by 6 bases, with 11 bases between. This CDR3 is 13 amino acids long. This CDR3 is CASSAVGGQPQHF. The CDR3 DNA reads TGCGCCAGCAGCGCCGTGGGGGGTCAGCCCCAGCATTTT.

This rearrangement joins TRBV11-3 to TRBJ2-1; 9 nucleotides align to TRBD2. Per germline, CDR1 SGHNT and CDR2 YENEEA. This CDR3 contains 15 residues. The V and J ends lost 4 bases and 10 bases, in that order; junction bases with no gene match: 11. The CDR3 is CASSSSGGTSGEQFF. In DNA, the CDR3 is TGTGCCAGCAGCTCCTCGGGGGGCACTAGCGGGGAGCAGTTCTTC.

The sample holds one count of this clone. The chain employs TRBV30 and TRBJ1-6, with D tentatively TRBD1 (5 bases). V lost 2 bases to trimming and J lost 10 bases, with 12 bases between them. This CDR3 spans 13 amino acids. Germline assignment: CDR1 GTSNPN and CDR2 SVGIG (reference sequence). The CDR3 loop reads CAWSNQGWSPLHF. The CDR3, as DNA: TGTGCCTGGAGTAACCAGGGATGGTCACCCCTCCACTTT.